The entry that follows covers one T cell receptor (beta chain) sequence. In this sample, this clonotype turned up a few times. This clone's antigen is unknown. Base qualities are not provided; no much larger clone lies one nucleotide away. These data are taken from a study of T cells after yellow fever vaccination (dated by TCRdb to between 2019 and 2020). The study in broad terms: The SMART-Seq v4 Ultra Low Input RNA kit was used to prepare libraries from fractions with low cell numbers. To track T-cell clones before and after primary and booster YFV17D yellow fever vaccination, bulk TCR alpha and beta repertoires were sequenced longitudinally. Two healthy male donors made up the cohort, one aged 18 to 30 years and the other aged 30 to 40 years. Blood was collected at multiple timepoints before and after primary and secondary immunization, and bulk PBMC replicates and cell subsets were isolated. The paper's findings and limits, for the study overall: Because only two donors were included in the study, the extent to which the findings can be generalized is limited. After the booster, most of the clones that had expanded following primary vaccination were detected again (almost 98% of CD4 and around 90% of CD8), which suggests that memory was broadly maintained. Computational filtering was required because FACS-sorted repertoires could contain abundant contaminating clonotypes from the bulk population. A small fraction of clonotypes appeared in both the CD4 and CD8 compartments, likely as a result of convergent recombination. Compared with the primary T-cell response, the secondary T-cell response was faster but weaker, reaching its peak on day 5 rather than on day 15.

Explained via the paper, the treatment or condition label denotes: live attenuated yellow fever vaccine strain. A standard Ficoll-Paque protocol was used to isolate PBMCs from peripheral blood. Dynabeads CD4 and CD8 positive selection kits were used to isolate CD4 and CD8 T-cell fractions. RNA was extracted with TriZol from bulk PBMCs, CD4 and CD8 fractions, and dextramer-positive and dextramer-negative fractions. The CDR3 measures 14 amino acids from cysteine to phenylalanine. The kept DNA is CDR3 alone, 42 bases in frame from the first base. V is clipped by 1 base and J by 9 bases, and the sequence between their germline boundaries is 11 bases long. Per the germline V gene, SGHRS is the CDR1 and YFSETQ is the CDR2. TCR cDNA was synthesized by 5'RACE template switching, through which a universal primer site and unique molecular identifiers were introduced. Priming of cDNA synthesis was performed from both the TCR alpha and TCR beta constant segments. Libraries were amplified in two PCR steps, with sample barcodes and sequencing adapters added in the second step. Sequencing of libraries was done on Illumina HiSeq 2500 (2x100 bp) or NovaSeq (2x150 bp). The authors processed their data as follows. MIGEC was used to demultiplex reads and collapse the reads into UMI consensus sequences, and MiXCR was used for V(D)J alignment. Vaccine-responding clonotypes were identified with edgeR using replicate PBMC samples, with FDR below 0.01 and a log2 fold change above 5 up to day 15 being required. Each bulk clonotype received a CD4 or CD8 identity based on whether the sequenced CD4 or CD8 repertoire contained that clonotype at higher abundance. Using fastp at Q25 and MiXCR, TCRdb reprocessed the public reads and kept productive beta chains. Under each unique CDR3 protein, matching rows form one entry showing the most common genes and DNA. The V and J calls here are based on TCRdb, not the publication. This sample gives approximately 160,000 distinct CDR3 sequences in total; 6.2% of them show up just once. About 2.8% of the sample comes from the top ten.

Here the chain combines TRBV5-1 and TRBJ1-6, with TRBD1 perhaps the D gene, on 6 matching bases. Material: CD4+ T cells sorted from PBMCs, obtained on the day of the first yellow fever vaccination. This TCR came from a man in his late teens or twenties who received the YFV17D yellow fever vaccine. In nucleotides, the sequence is TGCGCCAGCAGCTTGCAACAGGGAGGTTCACCCCTCCACTTT. Translated, this is CASSLQQGGSPLHF.